The rows below give T cell receptor beta chains drawn from one sample of a study of cytomegalovirus exposure and HLA in healthy donors. Profiling relied on immunoSEQ multiplex PCR, and the TCRdb table lists in-frame clones only, not all of them. The sample shows approximately 91,000 clones, roughly nine tenths of them seen only once. The specimen sequenced was PBMCs. The receptors come from a man aged 30-40 years in good health and CMV-seropositive. Both conserved end residues are part of each CDR3. The D gene is left open where the match is weak. The listing skips clone size in some rows; elsewhere it reads once, few, many or a size class.

v_gene	d_gene	abundance	j_gene	CDR3aa
TRBV19	TRBD1	NA	TRBJ1-5	CASSLWTGDQPQHF
TRBV21-1	NA	NA	TRBJ1-1	CASSKVSGGQGTEAFF
TRBV28	NA	NA	TRBJ2-1	CASSLVGHEQFF
TRBV6-4	TRBD2	NA	TRBJ2-7	CASSELAGASYEQYF
TRBV30	TRBD1	NA	TRBJ1-5	CAWGVYGQGGQPQHF
TRBV10-1	TRBD2	NA	TRBJ2-3	CASSGTSGSGTDTQYF
TRBV4-1	TRBD2	NA	TRBJ2-7	CASSQHSGSPYEQYF
TRBV10-3	TRBD2	NA	TRBJ2-2	CAISPWLAGTGELFF
TRBV4-1	TRBD1	NA	TRBJ1-2	CASSHRPGQGYGYTF
TRBV27	NA	NA	TRBJ2-7	CASSLSRAGRTSQYF
TRBV27	TRBD2	NA	TRBJ2-1	CASSLSGRAGNEQFF
TRBV7-9	TRBD1	NA	TRBJ2-7	CASSQQGIGEQYF
TRBV19	NA	once	TRBJ2-7	CASSFPGLSIYEQYF
TRBV5-1	NA	NA	TRBJ1-3	CASSSGSSGNTIYF
TRBV30	TRBD1	few	TRBJ2-5	CAWSSGGSRETQYF
TRBV27	TRBD1	NA	TRBJ2-5	CASRPDRGETQYF
TRBV5-4	NA	NA	TRBJ2-7	CASSLEQTYEQYF
TRBV6-1	NA	NA	TRBJ2-7	CASRQTVTYEQYF
TRBV4-2	TRBD2	NA	TRBJ2-6	CASSPGLASGANVLTF
TRBV7-6	TRBD1	NA	TRBJ2-7	CASSLLGGQGATEQYF
TRBV11-3	NA	NA	TRBJ2-2	CASSLGPRSRTGELFF
TRBV7-9	TRBD1	NA	TRBJ2-7	CASSSVSSTTGPGQYF
TRBV7-2	TRBD2	NA	TRBJ2-2	CASSRDSGRVTGELFF
TRBV18	NA	once	TRBJ2-2	CASSSWKDNGELFF
TRBV5-1	TRBD2	NA	TRBJ2-3	CASSKGTSGAADTQYF
TRBV27	NA	NA	TRBJ2-2	CASSGYQGTGELFF
TRBV19	TRBD1	NA	TRBJ1-5	CASFGTGSREPQHF
TRBV6-6	TRBD1	once	TRBJ1-1	CASSWTGIMNTEAFF
TRBV18	NA	few	TRBJ1-5	CASSPLKSNQPQHF
TRBV7-9	NA	NA	TRBJ1-5	CASSLLGRNQPQHF
TRBV6-6	TRBD1	NA	TRBJ1-2	CASSYTFRGLKGYTF
TRBV11-2	TRBD2	once	TRBJ2-7	CASSLVGAGAFNLYYEQYF
TRBV5-6	TRBD2	NA	TRBJ2-7	CASSLDGTSGPLSSSEQYF
TRBV6-1	TRBD1	NA	TRBJ2-2	CASSEGTGRAGELFF
TRBV2	TRBD1	NA	TRBJ2-5	CASSQGQGGETQYF
TRBV29-1	NA	once	TRBJ1-1	CSVTARGTEAFF
TRBV27	TRBD1	NA	TRBJ2-5	CASSFMGQGWETQYF
TRBV19	TRBD2	NA	TRBJ2-1	CASSIATSGSFEQFF
TRBV4-1	TRBD1	NA	TRBJ2-7	CASSTYLRGSDYEQYF
TRBV28	TRBD2	once	TRBJ2-1	CASSLVTSGRNEQFF
TRBV25-1	TRBD1	NA	TRBJ1-3	CASDSGRGFSNTIYF
TRBV28	NA	NA	TRBJ2-1	CASSPVGVGWFF
TRBV6-1	NA	NA	TRBJ2-5	CASSGWGRLEETQYF
TRBV7-8	NA	NA	TRBJ2-7	CASSLEGGTTYEQYF
TRBV28	NA	NA	TRBJ1-2	CASSLWDSRKSGYTF
TRBV5-1	TRBD1	once	TRBJ1-2	CASSPGQGQGILGYTF
TRBV19	TRBD1	NA	TRBJ1-5	CASSTGVLSRDNQPQHF
TRBV7-9	TRBD2	NA	TRBJ2-1	CASSPRIAGVGYNEQFF
TRBV9	NA	NA	TRBJ2-5	CASSVDPLGRREETQYF
TRBV19	NA	NA	TRBJ2-7	CASSIEWRTYEQYF
TRBV7-3	TRBD2	NA	TRBJ2-7	CASSRSGSYEQYF
TRBV6-1	TRBD1	NA	TRBJ1-4	CASSVRQGQEEKLFF
TRBV4-2	TRBD1	few	TRBJ1-1	CASSPDRGRLGTEAFF